This entry describes one T cell receptor (beta chain). Its antigen is currently unknown. These data are taken from a study of OX40 agonist ivuxolimab in advanced cancers. The study, taken as a whole, reports: Both blood CD4+ and CD8+ T cells showed clonal growth by week 6 at 0.1 to 3.0 mg/kg.

Germline CDR1 reads SGHRS; CDR2 reads YFSETQ. This CDR3 contains 19 residues. V trimming: 0 bases; J trimming: 1 base; junction bases outside the gene matches: 8. Baseline was the first blood sampling point, followed by cycle 4 day 1 and cycle 7 day 1. The table came from immunoSEQ multiplex PCR; TCRdb's copy has only in-frame clones and leaves some out. The data show fewer than 85,000 clones, around 86% seen once. The clonotype comes from an adult with an advanced solid tumor such as melanoma, head and neck, liver or kidney cancer. This specimen was CD4+ or CD8+ T cells sorted from blood, taken in a trial of the OX40 agonist ivuxolimab. The rearrangement joins TRBV5-1 to TRBJ2-1; 12 nucleotides line up with TRBD2. The CDR3 bases are TGCGCCAGCAGCTTGGGGCTAGCGGGGGGGCCGTTGTCCTACAATGAGCAGTTCTTC. This sequence encodes CASSLGLAGGPLSYNEQFF. Full variable domain (outside the CDR3, taken from reference TRBV5-1 and TRBJ2-1): KAGVTQTPRYLIKTRGQQVTLSCSPISGHRSVSWYQQTPGQGLQFLFEYFSETQRNKGNFPGRFSGRQFSNSRSEMNVSTLELGDSALYLCASSLGLAGGPLSYNEQFFGPGTRLTVL.